One and the same sample provided the 17 T cell receptor beta chains below, sequenced in a study of kidney transplant recipient with SARS-CoV-2 infection. TCRdb independently ran MiXCR on the reads; one entry per CDR3 protein. Among fewer than 250,000 distinct CDR3 sequences listed, under 30% were seen once. The material was a blood sample, obtained at baseline and between days 110 and 120 from a kidney transplant recipient. The receptors were gathered from a male patient aged 25-45 years who had COVID-19 and was a kidney transplant recipient. Some T cells may be graft donor cells.

As for this clonotype: This may be a read error: a much more frequent sequence differs by one nucleotide. V is TRBV5-6 and J is TRBJ2-7, with TRBD2 as a possible D gene (7 bases). This CDR3 is built from 15 residues. Germline-derived CDR1 and CDR2 are SGHDT and YYEEEE. The CDR3 nucleotides read TGTGCCGGCAGCTTGCAAGGAGGGGGGGGCCGCGAGCAGTACTTC. This translates into CAGSLQGGGGREQYF.

This clonotype has ten or more counts. This chain links TRBV3-1 with TRBJ1-2; TRBD1 matches 7 bases. This CDR3 is built from 14 residues. The germline gives CDR1 LGHDT, CDR2 YNNKEL (reference sequence). V was clipped by 2 bases and J by 7 bases; unmatched bases: 7. The CDR3 nucleotides are TGTGCCAGCAGCCAAATGACAGGGTTTGGTGGCTACACCTTC. Encoded protein: CASSQMTGFGGYTF.

This rearrangement joins TRBV28 to TRBJ1-3; D possibly corresponds to TRBD1 (6 bases). There are 13 residues in the CDR3. CDR1 is MDHEN, CDR2 SYDVKM, per germline. Trimming pared 11 bases from V and 3 bases from J, leaving 14 bases between. The CDR3 reads CAGNTGNGNTIYF. The DNA of the CDR3 is TGTGCCGGCAACACAGGGAATGGAAACACCATATATTTT.

This clonotype has at least ten counts. V is TRBV15 and J is TRBJ2-1; 8 bases map to TRBD2. J gave up 6 bases and V 0 bases, and 10 bases lay outside the gene matches. Germline V gene sequence: CDR1 LNHNV, CDR2 YYDKDF (reference sequence). The CDR3 contains 17 residues. The DNA of the CDR3 is TGTGCCACCAGCAGAGACCGAATAGCGGGAACCATCAATGAGCAGTTCTTC. This translates into CATSRDRIAGTINEQFF.

This clonotype was seen ten or more times. The chain recombines TRBV27 with TRBJ2-7, with 7 bases fitting TRBD1. After removal of 6 bases from V and 5 bases from J, the junction contained 4 bases not matched to a gene. This CDR3 region has 12 residues. CDR1 MNHEY and CDR2 SMNVEV come from the germline V gene (reference sequence). The CDR3 DNA is TGTGCCAGCAGCCAGACAGGGAACGAGCAGTACTTC. Amino acids: CASSQTGNEQYF.

Ten or more counts support this clonotype. The CDR3 region is CASSPSGGSGFEKLFF. DNA of the CDR3: TGTGCCAGCTCACCCTCTGGAGGATCCGGATTCGAAAAACTGTTTTTT. J is TRBJ1-4 and V is TRBV18; D is unresolved. This CDR3 is built from 16 residues. Trimming removed 3 bases at V and 8 bases at J, with 19 bases between. The germline V gene has CDR1 KGHSH and CDR2 LQKENI.

As concerns this clonotype: A much larger clone sits a single nucleotide away, making a read error possible. The chain combines TRBV5-1 with TRBJ1-4; TRBD1 might be the D (6 bases). Trimming removed 0 bases at V and 4 bases at J, with 10 bases between. The germline gives CDR1 SGHRS, CDR2 YFSETQ. The CDR3 is 15 residues long. The chain's CDR3 is CASSLVQGDNEKLFF. The CDR3 DNA reads TGCGCCAGCAGCTTGGTACAGGGCGATAATGAAAAACTGTTTTTT.

With respect to this clonotype: A much larger clone lies a single base off, so this may be a read error. The chain joins TRBV4-3 to TRBJ2-1, with TRBD2 as a possible D gene (6 bases). The last part of the DNA fits TRBJ2-7 better; the J call may be wrong. Per germline, CDR1 LGHNA and CDR2 YSLEER. The CDR3 has 17 residues. The CDR3 nucleotides read TGCGCCAACAGCCAAGAACCGGCAGGAGGGTTCCCCTACGAGCAGTACTTC. Translating it yields CANSQEPAGGFPYEQYF.

This clonotype was found a few times. The chain uses TRBV3-1 and TRBJ2-2; D not certain. Trimming took 5 bases from V and 5 from J, leaving 24 bases between them. The CDR3 covers 18 residues. The germline gives CDR1 LGHDT, CDR2 YNNKEL (reference sequence). CDR3 region: CASSKMHPISGLTGELFF. The DNA for the CDR3 is TGTGCCAGCAGCAAGATGCATCCCATTTCAGGCTTGACCGGGGAGCTGTTTTTT. The full variable domain, its missing parts supplied by reference TRBV3-1 and TRBJ2-2, is DTAVSQTPKYLVTQMGNDKSIKCEQNLGHDTMYWYKQDSKKFLKIMFSYNNKELIINETVPNRFSPKSPDKAHLNLHINSLELGDSAVYFCASSKMHPISGLTGELFFGEGSRLTVL.

This clonotype occurred many times. Here the CDR3 omits its conserved ending phenylalanine or tryptophan, so a read error is the likely source. The DNA is left out, because the CDR3 cannot be placed on it with certainty; the CDR3 is given as TCRdb lists it. The V and J genes are TRBV14 and TRBJ1-4. Germline V CDR1 and CDR2: SGHDN, FVKESK. Including both end residues, the CDR3 is 8 amino acids long. The CDR3: CASSHPNL.

In regard to this clonotype: Compared with germline, one end of the junction differs, possibly owing to a read error. V gene TRBV7-8 combines with J gene TRBJ2-2; D gene uncertain. The CDR3 loop spans 14 amino acids. The germline CDR1 and CDR2 sequences are SGHVS and FQNEAQ. This chain's CDR3 is CAGSLSPYTGELFF. In DNA form, the CDR3 reads TGTGCCGGCAGCTTAAGTCCCTACACCGGGGAGCTGTTTTTT.

This clonotype has only a few counts. This chain links TRBV20-1 with TRBJ2-7; no clear D. V was cut by 5 bases and J by 13 bases, with 21 bases left in between. The CDR3 covers 12 residues. CDR1 and CDR2 (germline): DFQATT, SNEGSKA (reference sequence). The CDR3 here is CSALSAPGSGYF. The CDR3 DNA sequence: TGCAGTGCTTTGTCAGCCCCTGGGTCGGGTTACTTC.

Concerning this clonotype: A much larger clone is a single base away; this may be a read error. It is likely a read error, because the conserved phenylalanine at the end of the CDR3 is missing. V gene TRBV7-3 combines with J gene TRBJ2-7, with 8 bases lining up with TRBD2. CDR3 size: 14 residues. CDR1 is SGHTA, CDR2 FQGTGA, per germline. Germline trimming cut 4 bases from V and 5 bases from J; bases unmatched to any gene: 7. Here the CDR3 reads CASSSGTSGDEQYL. The CDR3 DNA is TGTGCCAGCAGCTCCGGGACTAGTGGGGACGAGCAGTACCTC.

This clonotype was seen ten or more times. This sequence joins TRBV24-1 and TRBJ2-2, with TRBD1 as a possible D gene (7 bases). Trimming removed 1 base at V and 4 bases at J, with 12 bases between. The germline V gene encodes CDR1 KGHDR and CDR2 SFDVKD. The CDR3 is 16 residues long. The CDR3 is CATSDFSRGVTGELFF. The CDR3 DNA follows: TGTGCCACCAGTGATTTTTCCAGGGGGGTCACCGGGGAGCTGTTTTTT.

This clonotype was counted ten times or more. The J gene is TRBJ1-1, the V gene TRBV14; 8 bases map to TRBD1. CDR3 size: 14 residues. Germline V gene sequence: CDR1 SGHDN, CDR2 FVKESK. Losses at the gene ends were 5 bases for V and 7 bases for J; bases not matched to a gene: 9. The CDR3 DNA sequence: TGTGCCAGCAGCTCCTTCGACAGGGGCGTTGAAGCTTTCTTT. This codes for CASSSFDRGVEAFF. Complete variable domain (other parts from reference TRBV14 and TRBJ1-1): EAGVTQFPSHSVIEKGQTVTLRCDPISGHDNLYWYRRVMGKEIKFLLHFVKESKQDESGMPNNRFLAERTGGTYSTLKVQPAELEDSGVYFCASSSFDRGVEAFFGQGTRLTVV.

This clonotype has ten or more counts. This chain connects TRBV6-5 to TRBJ1-2; possibly TRBD1 for D (5 bases). The CDR3 totals 17 residues. Germline V gene lookup returns CDR1 MNHEY and CDR2 SVGAGI. V dropped 5 bases and J dropped 4 bases, with 23 bases sitting between them. The DNA of the CDR3 is TGTGCCAGCAGTAGGACAAGGGAATGTAGAAAGACCTATGGCTACACCTTC. Encoded protein: CASSRTRECRKTYGYTF.

The chain is built from TRBV25-1 and TRBJ2-1, with unresolved D. The germline V gene has CDR1 MGHDK and CDR2 SYGVNS. The CDR3 consists of 14 residues. V gave up 5 bases and J gave up 5 bases, with 13 bases separating them. The CDR3: CASSRLSADNEQFF. The CDR3 bases are TGTGCCAGCAGTCGGCTCTCCGCCGACAATGAGCAGTTCTTC.